This TCR beta chain comes out of a study of OX40 agonist ivuxolimab in advanced cancers. The overall study: Ivuxolimab, which patients received intravenously every 2 weeks, was dosed at 0.01 to 10 mg/kg. A history of anti-PD-1, anti-PD-L1 or anti-CTLA-4 therapy was acceptable, and around 36% had some.

Some clones are missing from TCRdb's copy, which holds only in-frame ones; the method was immunoSEQ multiplex PCR. The sample comprises just under 65,000 clones, around 81% of which are singletons, and less than 1.2% rests with the top ten. Per germline, CDR1 SGHRS and CDR2 YFSETQ. CDR3 length equals 16 residues. V lost 1 base and J lost 9, with 20 bases in between. This chain links TRBV5-1 with TRBJ2-1, with D possibly TRBD1 on 7 matching bases. Specimen: CD4+ or CD8+ T cells sorted from blood, collected in a trial of the OX40 agonist ivuxolimab. The receptor was derived from an adult with an advanced solid tumor such as melanoma, head and neck, liver or kidney cancer. The DNA of the CDR3 is TGCGCCAGCAGCTTGCTACTGCCGGACAGGAGGGTTGAGCAGTTCTTC. Translated: CASSLLLPDRRVEQFF. Supplemented by reference TRBV5-1 and TRBJ2-1, the full variable domain reads KAGVTQTPRYLIKTRGQQVTLSCSPISGHRSVSWYQQTPGQGLQFLFEYFSETQRNKGNFPGRFSGRQFSNSRSEMNVSTLELGDSALYLCASSLLLPDRRVEQFFGPGTRLTVL.